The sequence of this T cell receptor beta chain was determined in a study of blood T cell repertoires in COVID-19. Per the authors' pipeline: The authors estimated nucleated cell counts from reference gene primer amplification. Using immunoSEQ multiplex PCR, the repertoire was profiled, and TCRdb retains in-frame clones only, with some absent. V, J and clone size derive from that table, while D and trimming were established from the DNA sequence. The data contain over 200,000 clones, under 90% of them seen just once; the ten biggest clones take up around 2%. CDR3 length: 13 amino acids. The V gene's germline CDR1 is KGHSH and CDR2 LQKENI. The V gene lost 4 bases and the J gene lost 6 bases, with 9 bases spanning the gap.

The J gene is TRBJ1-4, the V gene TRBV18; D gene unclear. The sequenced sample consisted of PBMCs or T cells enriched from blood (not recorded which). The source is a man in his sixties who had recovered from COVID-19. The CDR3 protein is CASSRDTYEKLFF. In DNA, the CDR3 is TGTGCCAGCTCACGTGACACCTATGAAAAACTGTTTTTT.